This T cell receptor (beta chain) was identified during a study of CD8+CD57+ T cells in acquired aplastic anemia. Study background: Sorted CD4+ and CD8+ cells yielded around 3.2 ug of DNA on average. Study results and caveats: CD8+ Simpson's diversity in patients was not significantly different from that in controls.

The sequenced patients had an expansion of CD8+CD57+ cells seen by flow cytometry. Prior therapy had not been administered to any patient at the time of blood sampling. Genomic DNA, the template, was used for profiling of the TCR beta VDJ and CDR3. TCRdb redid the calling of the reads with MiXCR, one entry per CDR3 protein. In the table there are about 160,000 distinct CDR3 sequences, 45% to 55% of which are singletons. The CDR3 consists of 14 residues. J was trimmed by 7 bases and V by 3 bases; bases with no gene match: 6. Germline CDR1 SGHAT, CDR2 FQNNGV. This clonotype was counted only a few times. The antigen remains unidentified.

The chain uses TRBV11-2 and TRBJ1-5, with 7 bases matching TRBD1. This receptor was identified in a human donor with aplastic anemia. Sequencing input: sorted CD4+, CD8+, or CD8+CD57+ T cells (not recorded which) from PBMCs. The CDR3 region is CASSFDRAGQPQHF. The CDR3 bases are TGTGCCAGCAGCTTCGACAGGGCGGGCCAGCCCCAGCATTTT. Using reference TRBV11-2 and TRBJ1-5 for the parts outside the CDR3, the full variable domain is EAGVAQSPRYKIIEKRQSVAFWCNPISGHATLYWYQQILGQGPKLLIQFQNNGVVDDSQLPKDRFSAERLKGVDSTLKIQPAKLEDSAVYLCASSFDRAGQPQHFGDGTRLSIL.